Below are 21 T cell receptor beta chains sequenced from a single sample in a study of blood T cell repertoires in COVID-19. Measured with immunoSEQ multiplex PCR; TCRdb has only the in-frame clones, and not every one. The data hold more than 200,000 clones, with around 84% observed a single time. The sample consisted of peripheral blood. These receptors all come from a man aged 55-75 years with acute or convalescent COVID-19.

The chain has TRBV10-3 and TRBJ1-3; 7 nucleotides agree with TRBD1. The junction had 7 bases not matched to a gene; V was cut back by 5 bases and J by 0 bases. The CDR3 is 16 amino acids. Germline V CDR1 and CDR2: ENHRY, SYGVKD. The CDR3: CAISFSRGSSGNTIYF. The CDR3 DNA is TGTGCCATCAGTTTCTCCAGGGGGAGCTCTGGAAACACCATATATTTT.

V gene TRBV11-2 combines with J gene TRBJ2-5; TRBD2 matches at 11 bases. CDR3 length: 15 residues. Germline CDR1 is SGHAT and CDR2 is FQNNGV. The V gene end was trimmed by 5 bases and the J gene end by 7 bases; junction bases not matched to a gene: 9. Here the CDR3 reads CASSPGGLAGGTQYF. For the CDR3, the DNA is TGTGCCAGCAGCCCGGGGGGGCTAGCGGGAGGGACCCAGTACTTC.

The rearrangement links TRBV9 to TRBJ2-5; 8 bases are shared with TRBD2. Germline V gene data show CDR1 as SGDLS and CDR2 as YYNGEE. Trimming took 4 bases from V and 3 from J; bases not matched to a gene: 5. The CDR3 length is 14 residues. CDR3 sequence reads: CASSFPGGEETQYF. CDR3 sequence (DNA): TGTGCCAGCAGCTTCCCGGGGGGGGAAGAGACCCAGTACTTC.

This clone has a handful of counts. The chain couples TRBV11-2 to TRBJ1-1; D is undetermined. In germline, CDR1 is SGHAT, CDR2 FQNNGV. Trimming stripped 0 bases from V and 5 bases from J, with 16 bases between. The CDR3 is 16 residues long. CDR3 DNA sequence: TGTGCCAGCAGCTTAGACTTCGGGGTTAGAAGGACTGAAGCTTTCTTT. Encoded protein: CASSLDFGVRRTEAFF.

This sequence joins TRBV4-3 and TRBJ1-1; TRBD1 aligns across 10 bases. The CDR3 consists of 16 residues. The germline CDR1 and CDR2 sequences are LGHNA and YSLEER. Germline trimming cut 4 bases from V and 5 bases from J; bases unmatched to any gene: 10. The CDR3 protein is CASSPDRGRWGTEAFF. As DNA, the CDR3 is TGCGCCAGCAGCCCCGACAGGGGGCGATGGGGTACTGAAGCTTTCTTT.

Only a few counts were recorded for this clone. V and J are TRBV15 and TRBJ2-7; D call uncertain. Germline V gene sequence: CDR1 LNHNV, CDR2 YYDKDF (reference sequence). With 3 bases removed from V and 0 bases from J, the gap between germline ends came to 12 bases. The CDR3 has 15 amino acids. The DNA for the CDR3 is TGTGCCACCAGCAGCCTCGACTCTAGCTCCTACGAGCAGTACTTC. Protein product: CATSSLDSSSYEQYF. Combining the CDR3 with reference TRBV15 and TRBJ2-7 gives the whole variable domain DAMVIQNPRYQVTQFGKPVTLSCSQTLNHNVMYWYQQKSSQAPKLLFHYYDKDFNNEADTPDNFQSRRPNTSFCFLDIRSPGLGDTAMYLCATSSLDSSSYEQYFGPGTRLTVT.

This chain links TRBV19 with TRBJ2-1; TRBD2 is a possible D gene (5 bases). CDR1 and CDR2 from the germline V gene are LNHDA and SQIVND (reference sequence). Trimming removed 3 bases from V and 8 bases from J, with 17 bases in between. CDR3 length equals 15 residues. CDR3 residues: CASSILRRAGDEQFF. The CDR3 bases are TGTGCCAGTAGTATCCTCAGGCGCGCCGGGGATGAGCAGTTCTTC.

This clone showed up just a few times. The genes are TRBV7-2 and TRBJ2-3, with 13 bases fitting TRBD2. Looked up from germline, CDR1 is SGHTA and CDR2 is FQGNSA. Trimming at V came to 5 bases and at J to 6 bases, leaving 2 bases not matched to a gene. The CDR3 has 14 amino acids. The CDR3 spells CASSRTSGSDTQYF. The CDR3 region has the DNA TGTGCCAGCAGCCGGACTAGCGGGAGCGATACGCAGTATTTT.

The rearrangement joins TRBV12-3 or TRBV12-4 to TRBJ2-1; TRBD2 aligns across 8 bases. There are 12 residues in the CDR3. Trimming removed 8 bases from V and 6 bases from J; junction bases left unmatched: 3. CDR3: CASGGLGNEQFF. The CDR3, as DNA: TGTGCCAGCGGGGGACTAGGCAATGAGCAGTTCTTC.

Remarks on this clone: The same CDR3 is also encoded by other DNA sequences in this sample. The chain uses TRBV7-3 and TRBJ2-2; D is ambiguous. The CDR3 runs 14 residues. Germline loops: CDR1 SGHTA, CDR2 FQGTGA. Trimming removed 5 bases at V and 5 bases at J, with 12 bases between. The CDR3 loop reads CASSPGLRTGELFF. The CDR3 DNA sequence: TGTGCCAGCAGCCCCGGCCTGCGGACCGGGGAGCTGTTTTTT. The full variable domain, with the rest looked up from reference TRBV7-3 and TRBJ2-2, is GAGVSQTPSNKVTEKGKYVELRCDPISGHTALYWYRQSLGQGPEFLIYFQGTGAADDSGLPNDRFFAVRPEGSVSTLKIQRTERGDSAVYLCASSPGLRTGELFFGEGSRLTVL.

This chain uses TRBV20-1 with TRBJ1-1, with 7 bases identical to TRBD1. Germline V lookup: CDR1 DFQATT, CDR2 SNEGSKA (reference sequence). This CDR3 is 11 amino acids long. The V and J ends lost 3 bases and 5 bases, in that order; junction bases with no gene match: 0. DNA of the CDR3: TGCAGTGCTAGGGACAGGACTGAAGCTTTCTTT. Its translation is CSARDRTEAFF.

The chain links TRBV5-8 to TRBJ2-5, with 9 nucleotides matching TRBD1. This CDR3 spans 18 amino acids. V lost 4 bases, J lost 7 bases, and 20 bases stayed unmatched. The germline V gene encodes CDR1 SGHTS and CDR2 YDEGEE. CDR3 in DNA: TGTGCCAGCAGCGGCGGATTCGGGACAGGGCAAAGCGTGGGGACCCAGTACTTC. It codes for CASSGGFGTGQSVGTQYF.

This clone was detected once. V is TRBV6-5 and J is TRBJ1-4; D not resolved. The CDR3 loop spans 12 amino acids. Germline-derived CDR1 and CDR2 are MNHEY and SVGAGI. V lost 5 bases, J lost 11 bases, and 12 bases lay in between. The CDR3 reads CASSTGFGKLFF. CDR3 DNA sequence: TGTGCCAGCAGTACCGGGTTTGGTAAACTGTTTTTT.

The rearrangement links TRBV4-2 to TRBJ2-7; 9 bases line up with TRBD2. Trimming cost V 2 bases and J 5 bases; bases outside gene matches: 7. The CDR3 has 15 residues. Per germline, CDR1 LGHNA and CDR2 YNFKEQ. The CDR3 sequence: CASSQQAGGYDEQYF. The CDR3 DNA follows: TGTGCCAGCAGCCAACAAGCGGGGGGCTACGACGAGCAGTACTTC.

The CDR3 DNA sequence: TGTGCCAGCTCACCGTCACAGGGAGACTATGGCTACACCTTC. Translating it yields CASSPSQGDYGYTF. V is TRBV18 and J is TRBJ1-2; weak D call: TRBD1 (6 bases). Germline V gene lookup returns CDR1 KGHSH and CDR2 LQKENI. The V gene lost 3 bases and the J gene lost 3 bases, with 11 bases spanning the gap. The CDR3 has 14 amino acids.

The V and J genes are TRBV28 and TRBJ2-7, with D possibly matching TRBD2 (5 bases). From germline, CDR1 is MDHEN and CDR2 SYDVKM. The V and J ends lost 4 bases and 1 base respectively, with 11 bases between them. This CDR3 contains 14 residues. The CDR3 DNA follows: TGTGCCAGCAGTTCACTAGTTGTGTCCTACGAGCAGTACTTC. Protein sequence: CASSSLVVSYEQYF.

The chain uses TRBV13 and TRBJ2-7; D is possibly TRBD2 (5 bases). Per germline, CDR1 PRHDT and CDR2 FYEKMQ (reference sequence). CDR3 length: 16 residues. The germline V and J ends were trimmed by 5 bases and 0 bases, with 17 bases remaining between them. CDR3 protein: CASSHTRTGYSYEQYF. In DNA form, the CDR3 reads TGTGCCAGCAGCCATACCAGGACGGGGTACTCCTACGAGCAGTACTTC.

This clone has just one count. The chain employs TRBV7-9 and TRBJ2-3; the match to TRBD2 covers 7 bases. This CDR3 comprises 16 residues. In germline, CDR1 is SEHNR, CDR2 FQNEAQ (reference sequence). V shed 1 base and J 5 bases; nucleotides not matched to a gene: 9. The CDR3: CASSLGGTGLGDTQYF. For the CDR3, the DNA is TGTGCCAGCAGCTTAGGGGGGACTGGACTAGGAGATACGCAGTATTTT.

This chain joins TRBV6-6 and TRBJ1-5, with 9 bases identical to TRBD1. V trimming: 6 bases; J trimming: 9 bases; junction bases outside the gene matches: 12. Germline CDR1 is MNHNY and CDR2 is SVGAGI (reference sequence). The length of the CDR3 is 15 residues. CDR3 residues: CASRYTGGAGWPQHF. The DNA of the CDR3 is TGTGCCAGCAGGTATACAGGGGGCGCGGGCTGGCCCCAGCATTTT.

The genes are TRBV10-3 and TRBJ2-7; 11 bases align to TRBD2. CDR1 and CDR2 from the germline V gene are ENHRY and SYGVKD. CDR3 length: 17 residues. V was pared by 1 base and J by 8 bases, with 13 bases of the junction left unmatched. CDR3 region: CAISEYSTGLAGGKQYF. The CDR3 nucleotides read TGTGCCATCAGTGAGTATAGCACTGGCCTAGCGGGAGGTAAGCAGTACTTC.

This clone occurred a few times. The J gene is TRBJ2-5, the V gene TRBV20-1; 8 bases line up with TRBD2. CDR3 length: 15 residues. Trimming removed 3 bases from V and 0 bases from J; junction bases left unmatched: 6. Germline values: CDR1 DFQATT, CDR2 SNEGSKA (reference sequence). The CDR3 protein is CSASAPSGYQETQYF. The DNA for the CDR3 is TGCAGTGCTAGTGCGCCTAGCGGGTACCAAGAGACCCAGTACTTC.